This T cell receptor beta chain was sequenced for a study of blood T cell repertoires in COVID-19. For the study at large: From the United States, Italy and Spain came samples of acute and convalescent COVID-19.

Trimming removed 9 bases at V and 4 bases at J, with 10 bases between. The germline V gene has CDR1 SGHNT and CDR2 YYREEE (reference sequence). The length of the CDR3 is 11 residues. Clones were read by immunoSEQ multiplex PCR, and TCRdb kept only the in-frame ones, dropping some. The repertoire consists of about 210,000 clones, with 92% occurring once and the leading ten covering 0.95% to 1.5%. J is TRBJ2-5 and V is TRBV5-4, with D hard to call. The TCR sequence derives from a man in his thirties or forties with acute or convalescent COVID-19. Sequenced material: peripheral blood. This CDR3 is CATQRGETQYF. CDR3 sequence (DNA): TGTGCCACCCAGCGTGGAGAGACCCAGTACTTC.